The following is a T cell receptor beta chain sequence with its context. The specificity of this receptor is unknown. Base qualities are not at hand, and no much larger clone is one base apart. Without any cell sorting, total RNA and DNA were extracted together from approximately 20-30 mg of bulk tissue using the AllPrep DNA/RNA mini kit. Surgical resection was performed in China between 2015 and March 2016 on about 5 patients with histopathologically diagnosed primary liver carcinoma. At the time of sampling, the patients had chronic HBV infection and had not received any treatment. Fresh tumor and adjacent tissue pieces were bisected; one half was stored in RNAlater at -80°C, the other sent for histology. Starting from roughly 540 ng total RNA, TCRbeta-specific cDNA was produced by reverse transcription with a constant-region primer and ProtoScript II reverse transcriptase. Three nested multiplex PCR rounds, following a slightly modified ARM-PCR procedure, were used to build the TCRbeta libraries. Sample barcodes and Illumina adapters were added in a final 25-cycle PCR using Deep VentR polymerase. Amplicons of 200-500 bp were gel-purified with a QIAquick gel extraction kit before sequencing. An Illumina HiSeq 2500 was used to sequence the TCRbeta amplicons, generating 250-bp paired-end reads. The study's processing was this. Quality trimming of reads was performed with Trimmomatic v0.33, and paired reads were merged with FLASH v1.2.11 so that full CDR3 sequences could be recovered. V, D and J germline segments were assigned to the rearranged TCRbeta sequences by MiGEC v1.2.1b. Clonotype statistics and Shannon-Wiener diversity indices were computed with VDJtools v1.0.0. Except for diversity analysis, only the 250 most abundant clonotypes of each sample were used in subsequent analyses to reduce sampling bias. TCRdb reprocessed the public reads (quality trimming at Q25 with fastp, clone calling with MiXCR) and kept in-frame beta chains. Identical CDR3 protein sequences are pooled into one entry, listed with their most common genes and DNA. TCRdb, not the original authors, processed these V and J calls. Within this sample are approximately 80,000 distinct CDR3 sequences, with 69% of them counted one time only. Clones ranked in the top ten supply 26% of the sample.

The sample belongs to a study of tumor-infiltrating lymphocytes in primary liver carcinoma (dated by TCRdb to between 2016 and 2019). Broadly, across the study: Of the five patients (three men and two women, aged 30 to 69 years), four had hepatocellular carcinoma and one had combined HCC and intrahepatic cholangiocarcinoma. Tumors of the five patients were stage T1-T3 N0M0 with maximum diameters of 4.2 to 10 cm. Each sample produced about 3.5 to 8 million productive TCRbeta reads, and read depth showed no significant difference between tissue types. TCRbeta repertoire sequencing, expression microarrays and whole-exome sequencing were combined in the study across five regions of each liver tumor, with adjacent normal tissue and blood also included. TCRbeta repertoire sequencing covered 35 specimens from 5 patients: around 25 tumor regions, 5 adjacent noncancerous liver tissues and 5 peripheral blood samples. Reproducibility between technical replicate repertoires was high, with correlation coefficients above 0.98 and mean shared-clone rates about 0.9.

Findings and caveats that apply to the study as a whole: Since the samples were bulk and unsorted, there was no way to compare CD4+ and CD8+ T cell repertoires. Because sequencing covered only the TCR beta chain and unpaired alpha chains were not captured, true repertoire diversity is likely underestimated. The top 250 clones made up a significantly larger repertoire fraction in tumors than in blood (p = 0.039). Repertoire overlap was higher between tumor regions (mean about 36%) than tumor-adjacent (approximately 17%) or tumor-blood (about 15%) pairs, consistent with antigen-driven expansion. The study included only five patients, and the authors note findings should be validated in a larger study.

The sequencing sample was made of tumor-adjacent normal liver tissue. The TCR originated in a man in his forties with primary liver carcinoma and hepatitis B virus infection.

The sequenced DNA is TGTGCCAGCAGCCAGGTGCAGGGGACCGAAGCTTTCTTT. It translates to CASSQVQGTEAFF. The chain couples TRBV14 to TRBJ1-1, with a tentative D gene TRBD1 over 6 matching bases. Based on the germline V gene, the CDR1 and CDR2 sequences are SGHDN and FVKESK. Taken from cysteine to phenylalanine, the CDR3 has 13 residues. Solely the CDR3 DNA is kept, with 39 bases framed from the first base. Trimming removed 3 bases from V and 8 bases from J, leaving 13 bases between the germline ends.